The next 2 T cell receptor beta chains were all read from a single sample in a study of blood T cell repertoires in COVID-19. The assay was immunoSEQ multiplex PCR, and TCRdb's table has in-frame clones only and misses some. The sample shows about 46,000 clones, around four fifths of them seen only once. Sequencing was done on a sample of peripheral blood. The source of these receptors is a woman aged 80 or older with acute or convalescent COVID-19.

V usage is TRBV11-3 and J usage is TRBJ2-1; 10 nucleotides match TRBD1. Per germline, CDR1 SGHNT and CDR2 YENEEA. This CDR3 spans 14 amino acids. V trimming: 8 bases; J trimming: 1 base; junction bases outside the gene matches: 2. The DNA of the CDR3 is TGTGCCAGCGGACAGGGGGAGTCCTACAATGAGCAGTTCTTC. It specifies CASGQGESYNEQFF.

V gene TRBV6-6 combines with J gene TRBJ1-1; possible D gene TRBD1, 5 bases. Germline lookup yields CDR1 MNHNY and CDR2 SVGAGI (reference sequence). The V end was cut by 4 bases, the J end by 0 bases, with 9 bases between. This CDR3 is built from 14 residues. The CDR3 region has the DNA TGTGCCAGCAGTTCCGGGGGAATGAACACTGAAGCTTTCTTT. As protein: CASSSGGMNTEAFF.